This entry concerns a single TCR beta chain. The target antigen is unknown. Produced via immunoSEQ multiplex PCR; TCRdb's table is partial and in-frame only. The sample records roughly 64,000 clones, around 90% being singletons. V shed 6 bases and J 0 bases; nucleotides not matched to a gene: 4. CDR1 and CDR2 (germline): MDHEN, SYDVKM. CDR3 length: 14 residues. The data were taken from a study of OX40 agonist ivuxolimab in advanced cancers. At the level of the study: The study gave patients intravenous ivuxolimab at 0.01 to 10 mg/kg every 2 weeks.

Whole-study findings and limits: Among the nonresponders, some also had low normalized T-cell clonal expansion. Expanded peripheral T cells had an undetermined antigen specificity. In general, CD8+ T cells held more expanded clones than CD4+ did, on average.

The clonotype originates from an adult with an advanced solid tumor such as melanoma, head and neck, liver or kidney cancer. Specimen: CD4+ or CD8+ T cells sorted from blood, collected in a trial of the OX40 agonist ivuxolimab. This chain links TRBV28 with TRBJ2-5, with TRBD1 identical over 7 bases. In nucleotides, the CDR3 is TGTGCCAGCAGCCGACAGGGAGACCAAGAGACCCAGTACTTC. Translation: CASSRQGDQETQYF.